This TCR beta chain was obtained from a study of siplizumab effects on memory and regulatory T cells. General observations from the study: No assignable naive or memory phenotype existed for roughly 80-96% of proliferating CD4+ or CD8+ clones. The mean Treg-derived percentage of mappable alloreactive CD4+ clones was 60% to 80% with siplizumab compared with less than 35% in controls. The study found that siplizumab significantly reduced alloreactive sequences traceable to unstimulated CD4+ memory cells.

Turning to this clone: Its antigen is as yet unknown.

Sequenced by immunoSEQ multiplex PCR; TCRdb stores in-frame clones only, minus some. The sample contains 110,000 or so clones, roughly 95% of which appear only once. Germline loops: CDR1 SGHDT, CDR2 YYEEEE. The CDR3 has 13 amino acids. V dropped 5 bases and J dropped 4 bases, with 12 bases sitting between them. The specimen sequenced was non-Treg CD4+ T cells sorted from blood. This receptor was obtained from a human donor in good health. The V and J genes are TRBV5-6 and TRBJ1-1, with unresolved D. CDR3: CASSNLWGTEAFF. The CDR3 coding sequence is TGTGCCAGCAGTAATCTCTGGGGCACTGAAGCTTTCTTT.